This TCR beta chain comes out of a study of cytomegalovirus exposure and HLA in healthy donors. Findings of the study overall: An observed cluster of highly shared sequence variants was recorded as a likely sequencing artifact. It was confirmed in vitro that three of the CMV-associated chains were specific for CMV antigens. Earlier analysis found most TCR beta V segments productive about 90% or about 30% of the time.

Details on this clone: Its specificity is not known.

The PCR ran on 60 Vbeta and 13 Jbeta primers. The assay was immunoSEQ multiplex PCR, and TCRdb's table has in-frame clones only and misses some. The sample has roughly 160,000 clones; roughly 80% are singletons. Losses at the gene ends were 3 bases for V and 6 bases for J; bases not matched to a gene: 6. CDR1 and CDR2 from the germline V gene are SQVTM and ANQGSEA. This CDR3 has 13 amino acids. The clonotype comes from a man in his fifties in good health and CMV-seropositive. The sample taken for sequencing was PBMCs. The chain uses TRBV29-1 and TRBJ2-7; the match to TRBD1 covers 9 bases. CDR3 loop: CSVDLGQGSEQYF. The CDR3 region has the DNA TGCAGCGTTGATCTCGGACAGGGGAGCGAGCAGTACTTC.